This T cell receptor beta chain was identified in a study of T cells in localized non-small cell lung cancer. Study observations and caveats: Highest T cell clonality was seen in uninvolved adjacent lung, surpassing that measured in tumor. In adjacent lung, a median roughly 60 of the top 100 tumor clones were found. Heterogeneity remains possible, as sequencing covered one tumor region only. Longer overall survival was seen with higher T cell density measured in blood.

As regards this clone: Its antigen is undetermined.

V was trimmed by 6 bases and J by 0 bases, leaving 9 bases between them. Germline CDR1 SGHRS, CDR2 YFSETQ. The CDR3 sequence is 14 residues long. Repertoires were generated with immunoSEQ multiplex PCR, while TCRdb's copy carries only in-frame clones and drops some. This table holds under 65,000 clones, approximately 90% found once. The chain links TRBV5-1 to TRBJ2-2; D not resolved. The input for sequencing was peripheral blood, taken before any cancer treatment. This clonotype was sampled from a man aged 35 to 69 with stage I squamous cell lung carcinoma. For the CDR3, the DNA is TGCGCCAGCAAAGAGGATACGAACACCGGGGAGCTGTTTTTT. Its translation is CASKEDTNTGELFF.